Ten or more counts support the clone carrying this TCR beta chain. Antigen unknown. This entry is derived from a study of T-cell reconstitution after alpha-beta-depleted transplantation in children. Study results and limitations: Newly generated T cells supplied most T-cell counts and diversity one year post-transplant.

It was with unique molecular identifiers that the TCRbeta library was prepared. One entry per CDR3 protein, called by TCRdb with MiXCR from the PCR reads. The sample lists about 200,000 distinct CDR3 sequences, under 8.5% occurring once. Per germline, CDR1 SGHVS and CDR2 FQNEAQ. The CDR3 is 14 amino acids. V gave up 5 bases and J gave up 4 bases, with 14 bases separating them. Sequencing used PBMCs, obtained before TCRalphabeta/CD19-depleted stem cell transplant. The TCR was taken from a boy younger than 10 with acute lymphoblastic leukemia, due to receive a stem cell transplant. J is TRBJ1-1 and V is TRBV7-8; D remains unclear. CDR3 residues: CASSTISWGTEAFF. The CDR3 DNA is TGTGCCAGCAGCACCATATCGTGGGGCACTGAAGCTTTCTTT.